The present entry profiles one T cell receptor beta chain with its context. Germline CDR1 and CDR2: MGHDK and SYGVNS. V lost 3 bases and J lost 0, with 12 bases in between. CDR3 size: 16 residues. Under the authors' procedure: Scientists estimated how many nucleated cells there were by amplifying reference gene primers. Repertoires were generated with immunoSEQ multiplex PCR, while TCRdb's copy carries only in-frame clones and drops some. The DNA gave D and trimming, while V, J and clone size come from that table. The data contain about 140,000 clones, over 80% of them singletons. The sample belongs to a study of blood T cell repertoires in COVID-19. Looking at the study overall: COVID-19 samples collected from the United States, Italy and Spain covered acute and convalescent phases. Nucleic acid was either cDNA or gDNA, and it came from T cells, B-cell-depleted T cells, or PBMCs.

The chain couples TRBV25-1 to TRBJ1-3; D not certain. The sequencing input was peripheral blood. This receptor was obtained from a woman aged 45-59 years with acute or convalescent COVID-19. The CDR3: CASSDFVTSSGNTIYF. DNA for the CDR3: TGTGCCAGCAGTGATTTTGTAACTAGCTCTGGAAACACCATATATTTT.